This T cell receptor beta chain was found in a study of CD4 T cells in relation to SARS-CoV-2 and coronaviruses. Broader study findings: Compared with monoreactive clones, crossreactive clones showed significantly weaker SARS-CoV-2 expansion. Each donor contributed either pre-pandemic or post-infection samples, not both. Roughly 65% of donors had memory CD4+ clonotypes crossrecognizing SARS-CoV-2 and common cold coronavirus spike.

The CDR3 length is 14 residues. Germline V gene sequence: CDR1 KGHSH, CDR2 LQKENI. With 5 bases clipped from V and 2 bases from J, the junction kept 5 bases outside the gene matches. Profiling relied on immunoSEQ multiplex PCR, and the TCRdb table lists in-frame clones only, not all of them. The profile covers 10,000 to 13,000 clones, with roughly 84% appearing a single time and under 30% taken by the ten largest. The unexposed donors gave CD4+ T cells in 2011-2018, prior to COVID-19. After roughly 9 days of culture, CD4+ T cells were isolated. Unexposed-donor CD4+ T cells were probed with SARS-CoV-2 S/N and four cold-coronavirus spikes, cells permitting. About this clone: Its antigen is unidentified.

Sequencing was performed on CD4+ T cells from PBMCs, cultured in vitro. This clonotype was sampled from a human donor in good health. The chain carries TRBV18 and TRBJ2-5; 7 bases align to TRBD2. The CDR3 nucleotides are TGTGCCAGCTCATACAGCGGGGATCAAGAGACCCAGTACTTC. It codes for CASSYSGDQETQYF.